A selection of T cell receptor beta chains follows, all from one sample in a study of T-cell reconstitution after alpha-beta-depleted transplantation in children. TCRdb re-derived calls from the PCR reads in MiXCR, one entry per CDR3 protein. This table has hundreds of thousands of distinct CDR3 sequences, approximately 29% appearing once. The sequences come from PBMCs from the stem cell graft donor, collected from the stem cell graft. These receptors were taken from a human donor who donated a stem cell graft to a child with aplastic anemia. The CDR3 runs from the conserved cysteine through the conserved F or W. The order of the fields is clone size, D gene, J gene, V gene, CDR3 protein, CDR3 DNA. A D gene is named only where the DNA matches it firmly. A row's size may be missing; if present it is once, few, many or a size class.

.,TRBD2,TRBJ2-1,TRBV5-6,CASRVGASGRREQFF,TGTGCCAGCAGAGTTGGGGCGAGCGGGAGACGGGAGCAGTTCTTC
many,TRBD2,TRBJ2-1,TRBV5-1,CASSSLTSGSGNEQFF,TGCGCCAGCAGCTCCTTAACTAGCGGGAGTGGCAATGAGCAGTTCTTC
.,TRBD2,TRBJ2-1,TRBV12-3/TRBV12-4,CASRHSAGTSLFF,TGTGCCAGCAGACATAGTGCCGGGACTAGTCTGTTCTTC
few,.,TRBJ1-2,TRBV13,CASSQSLPWSRHNYGYTF,TGTGCCAGCAGTCAATCTCTCCCGTGGTCCCGTCATAACTATGGCTACACCTTC
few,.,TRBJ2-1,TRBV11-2,CASSPRGLNEQFF,TGTGCCAGCAGTCCACGAGGTCTAAATGAGCAGTTCTTC
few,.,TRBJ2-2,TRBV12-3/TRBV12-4,CASNGGQARAGELFF,TGTGCCAGCAATGGGGGCCAGGCCAGGGCCGGGGAGCTGTTTTTT
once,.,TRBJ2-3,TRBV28,CASMMVAYSSTDTQYF,TGTGCCAGCATGATGGTCGCATATTCTAGCACAGATACGCAGTATTTT
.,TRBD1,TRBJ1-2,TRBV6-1,CASSTRDRENYGYTF,TGTGCCAGCAGTACAAGGGACAGGGAGAACTATGGCTACACCTTC
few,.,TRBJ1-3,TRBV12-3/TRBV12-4,CASTGGNSGNTIYF,TGTGCCAGCACGGGCGGAAACTCTGGAAACACCATATATTTT
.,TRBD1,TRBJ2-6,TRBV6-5,CASSYTGTGASGANVLTF,TGTGCCAGCAGTTACACCGGGACAGGGGCCTCTGGGGCCAACGTCCTGACTTTC
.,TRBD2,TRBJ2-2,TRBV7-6,CASSSRLAGEGTGELFF,TGTGCCAGCAGCTCCCGACTAGCGGGAGAGGGCACCGGGGAGCTGTTTTTT
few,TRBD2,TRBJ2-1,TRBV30,CAWSVVGRVYNEQFF,TGTGCCTGGAGTGTGGTCGGGAGGGTTTACAATGAGCAGTTCTTC
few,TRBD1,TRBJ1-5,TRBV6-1,CASRPTGEQPQHF,TGTGCCAGCAGACCGACAGGGGAACAGCCCCAGCATTTT
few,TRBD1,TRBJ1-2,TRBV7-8,CASSLARDRGDYGYTF,TGTGCCAGCAGCTTAGCGAGGGACAGGGGTGACTATGGCTACACCTTC
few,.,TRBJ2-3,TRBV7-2,CASSPQPGISEDTQYF,TGTGCCAGCAGCCCCCAACCGGGGATCTCGGAAGATACGCAGTATTTT
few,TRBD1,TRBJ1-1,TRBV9,CASSGGDRTMNTEAFF,TGTGCCAGCAGCGGCGGGGACAGAACAATGAACACTGAAGCTTTCTTT
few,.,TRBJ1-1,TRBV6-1,CASRRGGDPTEAFF,TGTGCCAGCAGGAGGGGAGGGGACCCCACTGAAGCTTTCTTT
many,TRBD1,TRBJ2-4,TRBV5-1,CASSLGQTGGAKNIQYF,TGCGCCAGCAGCTTGGGCCAGACAGGGGGAGCCAAAAACATTCAGTACTTC
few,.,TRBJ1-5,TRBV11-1,CASSPGLLGGYSNQPQHF,TGTGCCAGCAGTCCTGGGCTCTTGGGCGGCTATAGCAATCAGCCCCAGCATTTT
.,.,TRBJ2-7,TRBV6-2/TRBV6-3,CATLKEAPYEQYF,TGTGCCACCCTAAAGGAGGCCCCCTACGAGCAGTACTTC
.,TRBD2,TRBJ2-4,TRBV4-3,CASSQGSGSVIQYF,TGCGCCAGCAGCCAAGGAAGCGGGAGCGTCATTCAGTACTTC
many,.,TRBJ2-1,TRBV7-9,CASSPRSAGTYNEQFF,TGTGCCAGCAGCCCCCGTTCGGCGGGAACATACAATGAGCAGTTCTTC
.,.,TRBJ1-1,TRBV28,CTSSQRHAFF,TGTACCAGCAGTCAACGTCACGCTTTCTTC
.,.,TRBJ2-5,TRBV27,CASSAPGPRETQYF,TGTGCCAGCAGTGCCCCCGGGCCCAGGGAGACCCAGTACTTC
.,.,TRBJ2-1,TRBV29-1,CSVEGPGLSYNEQFF,TGCAGCGTTGAAGGCCCAGGGCTTTCCTACAATGAGCAGTTCTTC
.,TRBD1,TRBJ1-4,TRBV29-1,CSVRRDRGFEKLFF,TGCAGCGTACGCCGGGACAGGGGGTTTGAAAAACTGTTTTTT